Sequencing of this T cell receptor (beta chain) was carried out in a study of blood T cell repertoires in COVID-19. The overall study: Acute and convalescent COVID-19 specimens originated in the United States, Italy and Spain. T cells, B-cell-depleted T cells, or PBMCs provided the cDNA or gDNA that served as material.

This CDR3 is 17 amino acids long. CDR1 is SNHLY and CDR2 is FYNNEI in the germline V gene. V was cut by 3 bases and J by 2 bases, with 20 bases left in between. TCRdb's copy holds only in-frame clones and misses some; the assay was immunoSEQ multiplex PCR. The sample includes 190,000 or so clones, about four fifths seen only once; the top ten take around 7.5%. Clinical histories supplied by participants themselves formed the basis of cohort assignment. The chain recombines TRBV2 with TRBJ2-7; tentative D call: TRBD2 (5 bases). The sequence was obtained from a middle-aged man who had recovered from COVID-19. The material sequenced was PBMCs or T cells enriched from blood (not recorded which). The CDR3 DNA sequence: TGTGCCAGCAGTGAGCGGGCCCAACCTTCGGTAGCCTACGAGCAGTACTTC. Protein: CASSERAQPSVAYEQYF.